The clone carrying this TCR beta chain has just a few counts. Its antigen is not known. These data are taken from a study of T cell repertoires in cytomegalovirus infection. Looking at the study overall: Through public TCR beta signatures, both CMV infection and matching HLA type were indicated. Notes on the study in general: HLA-C-restricted TCR beta clonotypes specific for CMV led the ex vivo response. Carriers of CMV plus the relevant HLA were identified by cumulative public TCR beta family frequency.

The V gene's germline CDR1 is LNHDA and CDR2 SQIVND (reference sequence). Trimming removed 5 bases at V and 3 bases at J, with 7 bases between. The CDR3 length is 13 residues. TCRdb redid the calling of the reads with MiXCR, one entry per CDR3 protein. Among around 190,000 distinct CDR3 sequences, around an eighth were seen once, and the ten largest hold about a quarter. The sample comprised PBMCs. The chain joins TRBV19 to TRBJ1-4; no clear D. This receptor was obtained from a human donor in good health (CMV status not recorded). Some clones in this sample may be carry-over from other donors' samples. The CDR3 DNA sequence: TGTGCCAGTAGTCGGTCTTCTAATGAAAAACTGTTTTTT. Its translation: CASSRSSNEKLFF.